This TCR beta chain was documented in a study of cytomegalovirus exposure and HLA in healthy donors. Germline V gene sequence: CDR1 SGHDT, CDR2 YYEEEE. V was pared by 4 bases and J by 5 bases, with 7 bases of the junction left unmatched. There are 15 residues in the CDR3. PCR amplification relied on 60 Vbeta primers (plus 13 Jbeta primers). Method: immunoSEQ multiplex PCR; TCRdb's copy keeps in-frame clones and lacks some. The top ten hold about 2% of the sample, which has 150,000 to 200,000 clones, roughly 83% seen once. This receptor was taken from a woman aged 50 to 60 in good health and CMV-seronegative. The sample comprised PBMCs. The chain joins TRBV5-6 to TRBJ1-5; 9 bases are shared with TRBD1. The CDR3 loop is CASSGAGQGHQPQHF. CDR3 in DNA: TGTGCCAGCAGCGGGGCGGGACAGGGACATCAGCCCCAGCATTTT.